The subject of this entry is one T cell receptor (beta chain). Unsorted whole blood supplied the RNA, and germline DNA was extracted too. This sample is part of a study of tumor-infiltrating lymphocytes in primary liver carcinoma. V lost 1 base to trimming and J lost 4 bases, with 10 bases between them. CDR1 MGHRA and CDR2 YSYEKL come from the germline V gene. The CDR3 length is 14 residues. A primer matching the constant region was used to make TCR beta cDNA from 500 ng of total RNA. ARM-PCR was slightly modified, and three nested multiplex PCR rounds with it gave rise to the TCR beta libraries. Two initial PCR rounds of about 10 cycles each paired TRBV1-TRBV30 forward primers with a C-beta reverse primer. TCRdb ran MiXCR on the multiplex PCR reads and lists one entry per CDR3 protein. The sample lists about 180,000 distinct CDR3 sequences, over 45% occurring once.

What was sequenced was peripheral blood. The origin of this receptor is a man in his forties or fifties with primary liver carcinoma and hepatitis B virus infection. V gene TRBV4-1 combines with J gene TRBJ1-1; no firm D call. CDR3 DNA sequence: TGCGCCAGCAGCCAAGTTCGAGAAATCACTGAAGCTTTCTTT. Amino acids: CASSQVREITEAFF.